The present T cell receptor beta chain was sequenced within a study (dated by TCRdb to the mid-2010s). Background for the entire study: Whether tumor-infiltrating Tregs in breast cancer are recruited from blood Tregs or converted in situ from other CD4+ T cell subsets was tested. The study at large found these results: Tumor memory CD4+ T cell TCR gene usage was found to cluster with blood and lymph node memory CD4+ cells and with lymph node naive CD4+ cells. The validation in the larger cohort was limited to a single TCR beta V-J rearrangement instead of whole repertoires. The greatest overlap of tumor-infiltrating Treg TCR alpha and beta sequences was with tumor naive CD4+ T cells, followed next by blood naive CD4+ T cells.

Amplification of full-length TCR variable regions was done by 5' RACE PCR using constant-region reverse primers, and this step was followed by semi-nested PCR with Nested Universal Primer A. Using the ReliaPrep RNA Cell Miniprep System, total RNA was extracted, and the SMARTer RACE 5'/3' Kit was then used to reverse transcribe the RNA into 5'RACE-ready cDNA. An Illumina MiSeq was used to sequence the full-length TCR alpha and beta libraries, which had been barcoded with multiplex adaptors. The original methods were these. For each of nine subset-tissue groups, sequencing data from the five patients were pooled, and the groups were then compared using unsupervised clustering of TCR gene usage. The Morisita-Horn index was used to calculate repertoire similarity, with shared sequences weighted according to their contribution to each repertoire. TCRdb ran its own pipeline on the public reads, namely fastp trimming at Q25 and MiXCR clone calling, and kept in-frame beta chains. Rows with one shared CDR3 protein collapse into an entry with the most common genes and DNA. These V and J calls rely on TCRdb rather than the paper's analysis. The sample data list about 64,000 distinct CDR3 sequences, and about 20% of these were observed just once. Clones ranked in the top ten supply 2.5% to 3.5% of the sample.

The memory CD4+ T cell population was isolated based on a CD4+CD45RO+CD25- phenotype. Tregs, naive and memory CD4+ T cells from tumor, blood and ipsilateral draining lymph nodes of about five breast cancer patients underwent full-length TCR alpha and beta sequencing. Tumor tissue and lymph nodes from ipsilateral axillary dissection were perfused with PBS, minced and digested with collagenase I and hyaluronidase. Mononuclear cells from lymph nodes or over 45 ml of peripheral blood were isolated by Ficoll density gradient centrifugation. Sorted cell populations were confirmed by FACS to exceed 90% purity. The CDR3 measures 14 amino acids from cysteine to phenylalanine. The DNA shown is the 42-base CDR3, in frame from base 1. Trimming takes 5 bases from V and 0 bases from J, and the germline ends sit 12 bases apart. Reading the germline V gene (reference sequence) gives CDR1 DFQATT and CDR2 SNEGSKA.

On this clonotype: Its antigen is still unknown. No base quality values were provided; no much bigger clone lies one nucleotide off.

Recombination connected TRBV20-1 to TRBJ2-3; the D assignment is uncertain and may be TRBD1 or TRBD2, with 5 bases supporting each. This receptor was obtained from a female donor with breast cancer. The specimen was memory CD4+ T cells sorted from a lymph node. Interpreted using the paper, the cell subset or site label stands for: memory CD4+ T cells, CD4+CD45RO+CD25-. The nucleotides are TGCAGTGCTCCCCCGGGACCTAGCACAGATACGCAGTATTTT. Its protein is CSAPPGPSTDTQYF.